This note documents a single TCR beta chain sequence. Its antigen is still unknown. No ophthalmopathy within 18 months of follow-up signified stable hyperthyroidism. This sample stems from a study of Graves' ophthalmopathy and Graves' hyperthyroidism. This CDR3 region has 16 residues. Germline V gene data show CDR1 as MNHEY and CDR2 as SMNVEV (reference sequence). Trimming left V 1 base short and J 0 bases short, with 13 bases between. TCR beta CDR3 amplification used RNA transcripts. The authors performed first-round RT-PCR with HTBI primers and then a second-round multiplex PCR. Using its own MiXCR run on the multiplex PCR reads, TCRdb lists one record per CDR3 protein. The table lists about 390,000 distinct CDR3 sequences, roughly a sixth of them singletons. Study-wide results and limits: Also, most clonotypes expanded in the thyroid above 0.001 frequency appeared in blood.

Material for sequencing was peripheral blood. The origin of this receptor is an adult woman with stable Graves' hyperthyroidism. V gene TRBV27 combines with J gene TRBJ2-7; no definite D call. The CDR3 spells CASSLWYRANSYEQYF. As DNA, the CDR3 is TGTGCCAGCAGTTTATGGTATCGGGCTAACTCCTACGAGCAGTACTTC.